What follows describes a single TCR beta chain. Its antigen specificity is not known. The input lacks base qualities; no much larger clone sits a single base away. The library was built by means of the immunoSEQ multiplex PCR assay. A mixture of 60 forward primers for TCR Vbeta segments and 13 reverse primers for TCR Jbeta segments was used in the multiplex PCR. The CDR3 region of rearranged TCR beta genes was amplified from genomic DNA with a multiplex PCR assay. Amplified TCR beta libraries were sequenced as 87-base-pair reads on the Illumina HiSeq System. Per the original workflow: A later analysis tallied about 77 million unique TCR beta chains across the approximately 670 repertoires, and about 10 million of those chains were shared by two or more donors. To remove PCR and sequencing errors, raw reads were error-corrected and collapsed into unique sequences using a nearest-neighbor algorithm that merged closely related sequences. Alignment of CDR3 sequences to IMGT reference sequences was used to assign V, D and J gene segments. For a sequence to be retained, at least a six-nucleotide match to both a V gene segment and a J gene segment was required. Rearrangements were classified as productive when the CDR3 lacked stop codons and remained in frame with V and J, and all other rearrangements were classified as non-productive. Following IMGT convention, CDR3 was defined as the stretch from the second conserved V-encoded cysteine to the conserved J-encoded phenylalanine. The earlier analysis of 500 to 650 of the donors excluded any sequence lacking an unambiguous match to a single V gene segment. In an earlier analysis of more than 500 of the donors, a V segment was called functional when productive rearrangements were above 56.7%, and segregating when the standard deviation between donors exceeded 5%. To diagnose cytomegalovirus status from the catalog of TCR beta chain sequences, a statistical classification framework was built. In a later analysis, TCR nucleotide sequences were compared against IMGT/GENE-DB human TR gene sequences so that V and J genes could be assigned. A later analysis assigned CDR3 sequences and most-parsimonious VDJ recombination scenarios with the TCRdist pipeline. In a later analysis, each TCR beta chain was defined by its CDR3 amino acid sequence together with its V-gene family, and reads without a unique V-gene family were excluded. As a way to deal with suspected cross-contamination and a sequencing artifact, a later analysis dropped 450 to 600 nucleotide sequences that were highly shared and had low generation probability. For each public chain, a later analysis derived a clonal expansion index from normalized ranks of inferred template counts within each repertoire. Generation probabilities in a later analysis came from a VDJ recombination model fitted to out-of-frame rearrangements, and those results were checked against IGoR. Hypergeometric tests were used in a later analysis to score TCR-TCR, TCR-HLA and TCR-CMV co-occurrence, with a repertoire-size bias correction applied to the TCR pairs. A later analysis estimated false discovery rates by permuting HLA or CMV assignments 20 times. In a later analysis, co-occurring TCRs were grouped with DBSCAN, and TCRdist sequence similarity was added when clustering was performed within HLA-allele-positive subsets. Repertoires with fewer than 30,000 or more than 120,000 public chains, plus five repertoires with anomalous nucleotide sharing, were excluded from co-occurrence clustering. TCRdb carries this immuneACCESS record with in-frame sequences only. Its versions omit some clonotypes, under half of them owing to an unresolved V gene in the studies checked, with the rest unexplained. That table gives V, J and clone size, and the DNA gave D and trimming. For this sample the table gives around 120,000 clones, of which 55% to 75% were detected only once. The ten top clones hold roughly 9.8% of the sample.

This sample was taken from a study of cytomegalovirus exposure and HLA in healthy donors (dated by TCRdb to about 2017). The study in broad terms: In an earlier analysis of roughly 500 of the donors, under 300 Gb of sequence data and approximately 120 million unique TCR beta sequences from roughly 200 million T cells were reported. The number of typed donors differed by locus: 629-630 for A, B, C, DRB1 and DQB1; some 540 for DQA1; some 610 for DPA1; and some 450 for DPB1. The later analysis used no new phenotypic data to find candidate immune exposures, relying instead on TCR beta sequences and their occurrence across donors. A later genetic analysis used genome-wide SNP genotypes for about 60% of the roughly 670 donors, treating that subset as a discovery cohort. High-throughput TCR immunosequencing, statistical association of individual TCRs with disease status, and machine learning were combined to predict cytomegalovirus infection status. In addition to the first cohort of roughly 670 subjects, a separate validation cohort of 100 to 150 different subjects was used. Donor age, sex, ethnicity and CMV serostatus were compiled together with the repertoire data. Among about 410 genotyped donors of the cohort, an average of roughly 230,000 unique TCR beta nucleotide sequences was sequenced per donor, of which about 20% were non-productive. Every repertoire in the discovery cohort had been generated on one and the same sequencing platform. To study patterns of TCR occurrence, a later analysis re-analyzed previously published TCR beta repertoires from around 700 donors and added high-resolution HLA genotyping. The study aimed to test whether cataloging public T cell receptors could reveal signatures of past pathogen exposure. Among the approximately 430 genotyped donors, around 81% belonged to the genetic ancestry cluster associated with self-reported Caucasian donors. HLA typing covered class I and class II loci at four-digit resolution. An earlier analysis of several hundred of the donors applied high-throughput TCR beta sequencing to assess whether each TCR beta V gene segment acted as functional or pseudogenic. An early release that covered roughly 600 HLA-typed donors contained approximately 300 gigabases of sequencing data and around 80 million unique TCR sequences. The study profiled the T cell repertoires of some 610 subjects by immunosequencing and related them to cytomegalovirus serostatus. About five DR-DQ haplotypes were treated as single units for association and clustering because of strong linkage in the cohort. General findings and caveats noted by the study authors: A total of fewer than 200 TCR beta chains were listed by the study as associated with cytomegalovirus. In a later analysis, HLA-associated TCR beta chains showed more clonal expansion and lower generation probabilities than non-associated chains that were equally common. Strong co-occurrence of HLA alleles, especially DR and DQ, made assigning TCR associations to individual alleles difficult. In an earlier analysis of 587 of the donors, most TCR beta V segments appeared in productive rearrangements about 90% or about 30% of the time, broadly matching IMGT annotations. Because the 87-base-pair reads could not distinguish some IMGT-functional V segments, including TRBV6-2 and TRBV6-3, those segments were excluded. Sequencing depth was assumed to be roughly uniform across donors in the presence/absence analyses, though that assumption may not hold. In vitro tests confirmed that a few of the cytomegalovirus-associated TCR beta chains recognize cytomegalovirus antigens. Because HLA typing was missing for some donors at each locus, association tests included only the typed subset. The cohort was sequenced for TCR beta chains only, and without alpha or paired-chain data the features that could be detected were limited. Correlated functional status among segregating V segments might be attributable to linkage disequilibrium, but an unknown experimental factor could not be ruled out. Because counts were too low, some 17 rarely observed V segments, including chromosome 9 orphons, were left out of the earlier analysis of approximately 500 of the donors. It was suggested by the authors that the approach could potentially be generalized to other disease states and immunological phenotypes. Most CMV-associated TCR beta chains appeared to be HLA-restricted in a later analysis, and the HLA associations seemed to be driven largely by CMV exposure. A cluster of highly shared sequence variants was judged likely to represent a technical artifact of the sequencing pipeline. An association between a missense DCLRE1C variant and V-gene and J-gene trimming of TCR beta chains was found in a later genetic analysis and replicated in an independent cohort. A further reported finding was that TCR beta sequences accurately predicted the HLA-A and HLA-B alleles for most subjects in the first cohort. Specific HLA alleles were associated with roughly 17,000 TCR beta sequences at a false discovery rate of 0.05 in a later analysis. In a later genetic analysis, fewer N-insertions in productive TCRs were reported among donors in an Asian-associated ancestry cluster than the roughly 640-donor mean. According to a later analysis, TCR association rates differed among HLA loci, with DRB1 alleles showing the most associated TCRs and HLA-C alleles showing the fewest. CMV serostatus was the only immune exposure information available for the cohort. In a later analysis, several top co-occurrence clusters were reported to appear linked to parvovirus B19, influenza, CMV and Epstein-Barr virus. Most TCR sequences were seen in very few donors, while some public TCRs were found in many individuals. The classifier was reported to diagnose cytomegalovirus status with high specificity and sensitivity in both the original cohort and the validation cohort.

From the germline V gene, CDR1 is LGHNA and CDR2 is YSLEER. Counted from cysteine to phenylalanine, this CDR3 has 15 amino acids. The kept DNA is CDR3 alone, 45 bases in frame from the first base. V drops 0 bases and J drops 1 base, leaving 9 bases in between. The cohort was made up of hundreds of healthy bone marrow donors. At the time of sampling, every cohort member was nominally healthy, though immune exposures that went unrecorded were likely present. The donor tested CMV seropositive, placing the donor among the 290 or so seropositive members of the cohort. Every donor gave a peripheral blood sample, and the peripheral blood mononuclear cells from that sample were used for TCR beta sequencing. Genomic DNA was extracted from the blood cell samples with the Qiagen DNeasy Blood Extraction Kit.

The receptor was isolated from a woman aged 40 to 50 in good health and CMV-seropositive. The chain was built from TRBV4-3 and TRBJ1-1; the D region possibly corresponds to TRBD1 (6 bases align). Sequenced material: PBMCs. The CDR3 is CASSQEGGRNTEAFF. The bases are TGCGCCAGCAGCCAAGAAGGGGGTAGGAACACTGAAGCTTTCTTT.